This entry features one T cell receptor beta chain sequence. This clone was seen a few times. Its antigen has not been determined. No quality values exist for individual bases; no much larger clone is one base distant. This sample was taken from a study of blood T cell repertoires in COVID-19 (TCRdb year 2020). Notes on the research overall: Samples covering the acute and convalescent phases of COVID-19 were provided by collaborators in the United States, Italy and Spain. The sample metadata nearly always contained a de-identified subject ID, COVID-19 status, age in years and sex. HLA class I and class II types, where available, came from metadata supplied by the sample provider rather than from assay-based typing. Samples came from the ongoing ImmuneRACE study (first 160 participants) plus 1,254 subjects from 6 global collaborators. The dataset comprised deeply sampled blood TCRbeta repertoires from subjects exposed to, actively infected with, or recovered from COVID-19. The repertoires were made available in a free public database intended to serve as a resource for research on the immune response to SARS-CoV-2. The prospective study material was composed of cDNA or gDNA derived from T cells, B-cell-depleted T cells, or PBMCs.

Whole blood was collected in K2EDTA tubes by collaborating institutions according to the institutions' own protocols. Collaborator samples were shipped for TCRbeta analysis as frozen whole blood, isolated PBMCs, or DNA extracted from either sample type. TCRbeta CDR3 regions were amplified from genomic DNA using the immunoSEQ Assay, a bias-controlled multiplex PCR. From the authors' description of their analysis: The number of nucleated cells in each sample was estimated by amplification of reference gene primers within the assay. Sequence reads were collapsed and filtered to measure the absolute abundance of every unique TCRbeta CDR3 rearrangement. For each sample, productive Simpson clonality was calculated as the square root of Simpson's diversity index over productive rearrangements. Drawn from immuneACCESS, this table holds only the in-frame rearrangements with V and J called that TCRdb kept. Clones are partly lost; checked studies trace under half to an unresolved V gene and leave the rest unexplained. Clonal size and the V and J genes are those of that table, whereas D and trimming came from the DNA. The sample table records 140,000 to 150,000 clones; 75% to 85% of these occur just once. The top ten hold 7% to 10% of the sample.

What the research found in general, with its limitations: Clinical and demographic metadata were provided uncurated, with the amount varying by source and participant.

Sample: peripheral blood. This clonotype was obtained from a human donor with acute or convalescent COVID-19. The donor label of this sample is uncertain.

Here the CDR3 is given as CASSQEGGGNQPQHF. Read as DNA, the sequence is TGTGCCAGCAGCCAAGAAGGCGGCGGCAATCAGCCCCAGCATTTT. The V gene is TRBV4-2 and the J gene is TRBJ1-5; the D gene is unclear. The germline V gene sets CDR1 to LGHNA and CDR2 to YNFKEQ. The cysteine opens and the phenylalanine closes a CDR3 of 15 amino acids. Only CDR3 DNA remains: 45 bases, in frame from the first base. Trimming takes 0 bases from V and 2 bases from J, and the germline ends sit 8 bases apart.